This is a list of T cell receptor beta chains from one sample in a study of blood T cell repertoires in COVID-19. Profiled with immunoSEQ multiplex PCR; TCRdb holds only in-frame clones, not every one. The sample records about 320,000 clones, over 75% being singletons. Material: PBMCs or T cells enriched from blood (not recorded which). These receptors originate from a man younger than 40 who had recovered from COVID-19. Each CDR3 is given with its conserved first and last residue. A D gene is named only where the DNA matches it firmly. Where a row states a size, it is once, few, many or the class of an expanded clone; other rows omit it.

once	.	TRBJ2-2	13	TRBV14	TGTGCCAGCAGCCTGTTCAGGGCGAGGGAGCTGTTTTTT	CASSLFRARELFF
.	.	TRBJ1-3	17	TRBV28	TGTGCCAGCAGTCTCCCATCGAGGAGGACTCTCGGAAACACCATATATTTT	CASSLPSRRTLGNTIYF
.	TRBD1	TRBJ1-5	14	TRBV6-4	TGTGCCAGCAGTGAACAGACAGGGGATCAGCCCCAGCATTTT	CASSEQTGDQPQHF
.	.	TRBJ2-1	17	TRBV21-1	TGTGCCAGCAGCACTCGCCTGGGGACAGAGTCCTACAATGAGCAGTTCTTC	CASSTRLGTESYNEQFF
.	.	TRBJ1-2	14	TRBV19	TGTGCCAGTATGTCCAACTGGGAGTTGAATGGCTACACCTTC	CASMSNWELNGYTF
.	TRBD1	TRBJ1-2	13	TRBV18	TGTGCCAGCTCGATGGGACAGGGTCCTGGCTACACCTTC	CASSMGQGPGYTF
.	TRBD1	TRBJ2-3	12	TRBV5-1	TGCGCCAGCAAAGGGGGCGCAGATACGCAGTATTTT	CASKGGADTQYF
.	.	TRBJ1-5	15	TRBV28	TGTGCCAGCATCTCGGGACAATTAGCCTTTCAGCCCCAGCATTTT	CASISGQLAFQPQHF
.	TRBD1	TRBJ2-1	16	TRBV7-9	TGTGCCAGCAGCGCTCGAAGGGGACAGGATGATCATGAGCAGTTCTTC	CASSARRGQDDHEQFF
once	TRBD2	TRBJ2-3	16	TRBV3-1/TRBV3-2	TGTGCCAGCAGCCAAGGTCAAGCGGGGAGCACAGATACGCAGTATTTT	CASSQGQAGSTDTQYF
.	TRBD1	TRBJ1-2	18	TRBV4-1	TGCGCCAGCAGCCAAGATCGACAGGGGACCGGGGGCGGCTATGGCTACACCTTC	CASSQDRQGTGGGYGYTF
once	.	TRBJ2-5	13	TRBV15	TGTGCCACCAGCAGAGATCCTCAAGAGACCCAGTACTTC	CATSRDPQETQYF
.	.	TRBJ1-4	11	TRBV29-1	TGCAGCGGGGGGGCTGGCGAAAAACTGTTTTTT	CSGGAGEKLFF
.	TRBD1	TRBJ1-2	15	TRBV5-1	TGCGCCAGCAGCTTGGCCCTCGACAGGGTCGGGGGCTACACCTTC	CASSLALDRVGGYTF
.	TRBD1	TRBJ1-5	14	TRBV19	TGTGCCAGTAGTCCGGGACAGGGAGGACAGCCCCAGCATTTT	CASSPGQGGQPQHF
.	TRBD1	TRBJ1-2	15	TRBV5-8	TGTGCCAGCAGCCCCTGGGTGGGGACAGGGTATGGCTACACCTTC	CASSPWVGTGYGYTF
.	TRBD1	TRBJ1-3	14	TRBV3-1/TRBV3-2	TGTGCCAGCAGCCAACAGGGGGCTGGAAACACCATATATTTT	CASSQQGAGNTIYF
.	.	TRBJ1-2	12	TRBV7-9	TGTGCCAGCAGCGAGGGCCCCTATGGCTACACCTTC	CASSEGPYGYTF
.	TRBD1	TRBJ1-2	18	TRBV5-4	TGTGCCAGCAGCTTCGGTGGGACAGGGGGCGCCTCGATGTGGGGCTACACCTTC	CASSFGGTGGASMWGYTF
.	.	TRBJ2-1	14	TRBV7-9	TGTGCCAGCAGCTTAGCGGGGGGCTACAATGAGCAGTTCTTC	CASSLAGGYNEQFF
.	.	TRBJ1-2	14	TRBV28	TGTGCCAGCAGTTCCCGTTTTGGGGGGAGTGGCTACACCTTC	CASSSRFGGSGYTF
.	.	TRBJ1-5	14	TRBV24-1	TGTGCCACCAGTGACCCAGGGAACAATCAGCCCCAGCATTTT	CATSDPGNNQPQHF
.	TRBD1	TRBJ1-6	14	TRBV27	TGTGCCAGCAGGTCGGGACAGAAATCCTCACCCCTCCACTTT	CASRSGQKSSPLHF
.	TRBD2	TRBJ2-1	14	TRBV19	TGTGCCAGTAGTTGGCGGGGGGGATTCAATGAGCAGTTCTTC	CASSWRGGFNEQFF
.	TRBD1	TRBJ2-7	15	TRBV7-9	TGTGCCAGCAGCCATGGACAGGCCCTCTCCTACGAGCAGTACTTC	CASSHGQALSYEQYF
once	.	TRBJ2-1	16	TRBV18	TGTGCCAGCTCACCGGGAGTTCCCTCTACCCCGAATGAGCAGTTCTTC	CASSPGVPSTPNEQFF
.	.	TRBJ2-1	16	TRBV13	TGTGCCAGCAGCTTAGTCGGGCAGGGGAGCCCTCATAAGCAGTTCTTC	CASSLVGQGSPHKQFF
.	.	TRBJ1-2	18	TRBV6-1	TGTGCCAGCAGTGAAATGTTACCATTCAGGGAAAATAACTATGGCTACACCTTC	CASSEMLPFRENNYGYTF
.	.	TRBJ1-6	19	TRBV12-1	TGTGCCAGCAGCTTTGCGCTGGTTGACAGTGCAACCTATAATTCACCCCTCCACTTT	CASSFALVDSATYNSPLHF
.	.	TRBJ1-4	14	TRBV4-2	TGTGCCAGCAGCCAAGGGACAGTTGGAGAAAAACTGTTTTTT	CASSQGTVGEKLFF
.	.	TRBJ1-4	19	TRBV6-1	TGTGCCAGCAGTGAAGAATTCGGCAGGTTGTTCGCAACTAATGAAAAACTGTTTTTT	CASSEEFGRLFATNEKLFF
.	.	TRBJ1-2	13	TRBV3-1/TRBV3-2	TGTGCCAGCAGCCAAGCAGGATTAGGAGGCTACACCTTC	CASSQAGLGGYTF